This T cell receptor beta chain originates from a study of response to subunit inactivated influenza vaccine. The CDR3 totals 13 residues. V shed 4 bases and J shed 4 bases, with 5 bases lying between them. Germline CDR1 is SEHNR and CDR2 is FQNEAQ (reference sequence). MiXCR, run by TCRdb on the RT-PCR reads, gives a single entry per CDR3 protein. This table has over 800,000 distinct CDR3 sequences, approximately 22% appearing once. Here the sequenced sample was PBMCs from blood, taken more than 4 days after vaccination. The V gene is TRBV7-9, the J gene TRBJ1-6; D is undetermined. The TCR sequence derives from a man aged 45-65 years who received an inactivated influenza vaccine. The CDR3 here is CASSWPYNSPLHF. In DNA form, the CDR3 reads TGTGCCAGCAGCTGGCCTTATAATTCACCCCTCCACTTT.